The clone carrying this TCR beta chain has more than one count but fewer than ten. Its specificity is not known. This sample stems from a study of T cell repertoires in cytomegalovirus infection. About the research overall: Shared public TCR beta signatures pointed to both CMV infection and a matching HLA type. Regarding the study as a whole: The study identified carriers of CMV plus the relevant HLA from cumulative public TCR beta family frequency. HLA-C-restricted CMV clonotypes gave the most frequent clonotype in two of eight donors.

V was trimmed by 6 bases and J by 3 bases, leaving 9 bases between them. The CDR3 is 11 amino acids. CDR1 DFQATT and CDR2 SNEGSKA come from the germline V gene (reference sequence). MiXCR was run by TCRdb on the reads, yielding one entry per CDR3 protein. The repertoire holds about 130,000 distinct CDR3 sequences, with 8.8% as singletons. The specimen sequenced was PBMCs. The rearrangement links TRBV20-1 to TRBJ2-7; no definite D call. This clonotype originated in a human donor in good health (CMV status not recorded). Some clones in this sample may be carry-over from other donors' samples. The CDR3 coding sequence is TGCAGTGCGCCCCTGGGCTACGAGCAGTACTTC. Translating it yields CSAPLGYEQYF.